Each of the 13 T cell receptor beta chains below was sequenced from the same sample in a study of blood T cell repertoires in COVID-19. The data were produced by immunoSEQ multiplex PCR, yet TCRdb's version contains in-frame clones alone and is incomplete. The sample yields about 150,000 clones, around four fifths seen once. The sequenced sample consisted of PBMCs or T cells enriched from blood (not recorded which). The receptors come from a woman aged 50 to 60 who had recovered from COVID-19.

The V and J genes are TRBV7-3 and TRBJ2-1; 10 nucleotides align to TRBD2. The CDR3 is made up of 16 amino acids. Trimming cost V 2 bases and J 4 bases; bases outside gene matches: 5. CDR1 and CDR2 from the germline V gene are SGHTA and FQGTGA. As DNA, the CDR3 is TGTGCCAGCAGCTTAGCACTAGCGGGGAAGTACAATGAGCAGTTCTTC. It translates to CASSLALAGKYNEQFF.

The CDR3 DNA sequence: TGTGCCAGCAGTTCTACAGGGGATCCCGGGGAGCTGTTTTTT. Its translation: CASSSTGDPGELFF. V gene TRBV28 combines with J gene TRBJ2-2; TRBD1 agrees at 7 bases. The CDR3 consists of 14 residues. Trimming took 4 bases from V and 6 from J; bases not matched to a gene: 5. Looked up from germline, CDR1 is MDHEN and CDR2 is SYDVKM.

V and J are TRBV7-2 and TRBJ1-1; D may be TRBD1 (6 bases). CDR1 SGHTA and CDR2 FQGNSA come from the germline V gene. V was shortened by 4 bases and J by 8 bases, with 8 bases between the two germline ends. The CDR3 totals 11 residues. The CDR3 sequence: CASSWTAEAFF. For the CDR3, the DNA is TGTGCCAGCAGCTGGACAGCAGAAGCTTTCTTT.

The V call is TRBV5-1, the J call TRBJ1-4; 9 bases match TRBD1. V was pared by 1 base and J by 7 bases, with 5 bases of the junction left unmatched. Germline CDR1 reads SGHRS; CDR2 reads YFSETQ. This CDR3 has 15 residues. The CDR3 region has the DNA TGCGCCAGCAGCTTGACCGGGACAGGGTTTGAAAAACTGTTTTTT. Its protein is CASSLTGTGFEKLFF.

The gene calls are TRBV7-6 and TRBJ2-2; D gene ambiguous. The CDR3 is 15 residues long. The V gene's germline CDR1 is SGHVS and CDR2 FNYEAQ. The V end lost 0 bases, the J end lost 3 bases, and 8 bases lay between the germline ends. In DNA, the CDR3 is TGTGCCAGCAGCTTAGCGGCCAGCGACACCGGGGAGCTGTTTTTT. It encodes CASSLAASDTGELFF.

The genes are TRBV3-1 (or the pseudogene TRBV3-2) and TRBJ2-1, with D maybe TRBD2 (5 bases). The germline V and J ends were trimmed by 4 bases and 10 bases, with 11 bases remaining between them. Germline CDR1 and CDR2: LGHDT and YNNKEL (reference sequence). The CDR3 is made up of 12 amino acids. The DNA of the CDR3 is TGTGCCAGCAGCCCCGAGGGTGAGGAGCAGTTCTTC. Its translation is CASSPEGEEQFF.

The rearrangement joins TRBV25-1 to TRBJ2-6, with D possibly matching TRBD1 (6 bases). The ends were cut back, 5 bases at V and 2 bases at J, with 10 bases in the middle. The germline gives CDR1 MGHDK, CDR2 SYGVNS. The CDR3 totals 15 residues. The CDR3 coding sequence is TGTGCCAGCAGTTCAACAGGGCCTGGGGCCAACGTCCTGACTTTC. Translated: CASSSTGPGANVLTF.

The chain joins TRBV5-1 to TRBJ2-6; 11 bases fit TRBD2. This CDR3 comprises 17 residues. The V gene's germline CDR1 is SGHRS and CDR2 YFSETQ. V dropped 2 bases and J dropped 0; count of bases not matched to a gene: 1. The CDR3 sequence: CASSFLAGGSGANVLTF. In nucleotides, the CDR3 is TGCGCCAGCAGCTTTCTAGCGGGGGGCTCTGGGGCCAACGTCCTGACTTTC.

This sequence joins TRBV27 and TRBJ1-1; weak D call: TRBD1 (5 bases). Germline assignment: CDR1 MNHEY and CDR2 SMNVEV (reference sequence). V dropped 2 bases and J dropped 3 bases, with 16 bases sitting between them. There are 16 residues in the CDR3. The CDR3 bases are TGTGCCAGCAGTTTAAGGAGGGGAGGGTTCGACACTGAAGCTTTCTTT. Residues: CASSLRRGGFDTEAFF.

This rearrangement joins TRBV5-5 to TRBJ1-5; D not certain. Between the trimmed V and J ends, which lost 0 bases and 5 bases, there was a span of 6 bases. CDR3 length: 13 residues. Germline V gene data show CDR1 as SGHKS and CDR2 as YYEKEE (reference sequence). The CDR3 reads CASSLGLDQPQHF. The CDR3 DNA sequence: TGTGCCAGCAGCTTGGGGCTAGATCAGCCCCAGCATTTT.

The chain recombines TRBV7-9 with TRBJ2-3; TRBD2 agrees at 11 bases. CDR1 SEHNR and CDR2 FQNEAQ come from the germline V gene (reference sequence). J gave up 0 bases and V 5 bases, and 10 bases lay outside the gene matches. The CDR3 covers 18 residues. The CDR3 loop is CASSITSGGRPSTDTQYF. For the CDR3, the DNA is TGTGCCAGCAGCATAACTAGCGGGGGACGCCCGAGCACAGATACGCAGTATTTT.

The chain joins TRBV6-5 to TRBJ2-5; TRBD1 aligns across 9 bases. V trimming: 5 bases; J trimming: 5 bases; junction bases outside the gene matches: 3. This CDR3 contains 13 residues. CDR1 MNHEY and CDR2 SVGAGI come from the germline V gene. In DNA form, the CDR3 reads TGTGCCAGCAGTCGACAGGGGGGGGAGACCCAGTACTTC. Its protein is CASSRQGGETQYF.

This clone was counted a few times. The V call is TRBV7-9, the J call TRBJ1-3; tentative D call: TRBD1 (6 bases). This CDR3 has 17 amino acids. The V end was cut by 5 bases, the J end by 6 bases, with 23 bases between. Germline V gene lookup returns CDR1 SEHNR and CDR2 FQNEAQ (reference sequence). The CDR3 sequence is CASSPAPGQTMVNTIYF. The DNA for the CDR3 is TGTGCCAGCAGCCCTGCCCCGGGACAAACTATGGTAAACACCATATATTTT.